One sample yielded the 26 T cell receptor beta chains listed below, sequenced in a study of OX40 agonist ivuxolimab in advanced cancers. The data were produced by immunoSEQ multiplex PCR, yet TCRdb's version contains in-frame clones alone and is incomplete. The sample consists of roughly 60,000 clones, around 84% of them appearing once. The material sequenced was CD4+ or CD8+ T cells sorted from blood, taken in a trial of the OX40 agonist ivuxolimab. These receptors all stem from an adult with an advanced solid tumor such as melanoma, head and neck, liver or kidney cancer.

The chain recombines TRBV7-9 with TRBJ2-1; D gene unclear. Per the germline V gene, CDR1 is SEHNR and CDR2 is FQNEAQ (reference sequence). Deletions cut 5 bases from V and 7 bases from J, with 15 bases between. The CDR3 runs 14 residues. CDR3 residues: CASSAPETENEQFF. The CDR3, as DNA: TGTGCCAGCAGCGCCCCCGAGACCGAAAATGAGCAGTTCTTC.

The chain has TRBV27 and TRBJ1-2; TRBD1 matches 9 bases. Germline V lookup: CDR1 MNHEY, CDR2 SMNVEV (reference sequence). J gave up 7 bases and V 3 bases, and 6 bases lay outside the gene matches. The CDR3 is made up of 14 amino acids. DNA of the CDR3: TGTGCCAGCAGTTTGTCACAGGGGGCGTTTGGCTACACCTTC. Amino acids: CASSLSQGAFGYTF.

The genes are TRBV9 and TRBJ2-1, with TRBD2 identical over 12 bases. V was pared by 3 bases and J by 8 bases, with 9 bases of the junction left unmatched. Germline V gives CDR1 SGDLS, CDR2 YYNGEE. This CDR3 has 16 residues. The CDR3 DNA reads as TGTGCCAGCAGCGGACTTTGGCTAGCGGGAGGGGATGAGCAGTTCTTC. Amino acid sequence: CASSGLWLAGGDEQFF.

The chain combines TRBV6-5 with TRBJ2-1; D could derive from TRBD1 or TRBD2 (5 bases each). The V and J ends lost 0 bases and 6 bases respectively, with 12 bases between them. The CDR3 is 15 residues long. Germline loops: CDR1 MNHEY, CDR2 SVGAGI. The CDR3 reads CASSYSGEFVNEQFF. The CDR3, as DNA: TGTGCCAGCAGTTACTCGGGGGAGTTTGTCAATGAGCAGTTCTTC.

The V and J genes are TRBV2 and TRBJ2-7; TRBD1 matches at 11 bases. Trimming at V came to 6 bases and at J to 3 bases, leaving 4 bases not matched to a gene. The CDR3 is 14 amino acids. Germline loops: CDR1 SNHLY, CDR2 FYNNEI. The CDR3 protein is CASRTGTGGYEQYF. The DNA for the CDR3 is TGTGCCAGCAGGACAGGGACAGGGGGCTACGAGCAGTACTTC.

This sequence joins TRBV30 and TRBJ2-3, with 8 bases identical to TRBD2. Germline loops: CDR1 GTSNPN, CDR2 SVGIG (reference sequence). The CDR3 is 14 residues long. Trimming took 3 bases from V and 0 from J; bases not matched to a gene: 2. The CDR3 sequence: CAWRTSDSTDTQYF. Written as DNA, the CDR3 is TGTGCCTGGAGGACTAGCGATAGCACAGATACGCAGTATTTT.

The chain links TRBV19 to TRBJ2-7; D is perhaps TRBD1 (5 bases). Germline lookup yields CDR1 LNHDA and CDR2 SQIVND (reference sequence). Between the trimmed V and J ends, which lost 9 bases and 5 bases, there was a span of 23 bases. This CDR3 has 15 residues. The CDR3, as DNA: TGTGCCAGCAGTTTTCAGGGTGGATTTTTAGACGAGCAGTACTTC. This encodes CASSFQGGFLDEQYF.

V gene TRBV27 combines with J gene TRBJ2-3, with D hard to call. The CDR3 contains 13 residues. Germline V gene data show CDR1 as MNHEY and CDR2 as SMNVEV (reference sequence). Trimming removed 5 bases at V and 0 bases at J, with 6 bases between. CDR3 bases: TGTGCCAGCAGTCCCTCTAGCACAGATACGCAGTATTTT. It specifies CASSPSSTDTQYF.

This chain links TRBV6-1 with TRBJ1-4, with a tentative D call TRBD1 (6 bases). The CDR3 has 14 amino acids. V was pared by 4 bases and J by 7 bases, with 13 bases between. Germline-derived CDR1 and CDR2 are MNHNS and SASEGT. The CDR3 DNA reads as TGTGCCAGCAGTGCCTACAGGGTCGGTGAAAAACTGTTTTTT. This encodes CASSAYRVGEKLFF.

The genes are TRBV2 and TRBJ2-5; TRBD1 agrees at 8 bases. The length of the CDR3 is 14 residues. V shed 7 bases, J shed 1 base, and the junction held 5 bases outside the gene matches. Germline V lookup: CDR1 SNHLY, CDR2 FYNNEI. The CDR3 DNA reads TGTGCCAGCACCAAGGGACAGGCCCAAGAGACCCAGTACTTC. It translates to CASTKGQAQETQYF.

V usage is TRBV28 and J usage is TRBJ2-3; D not certain. The germline V gene has CDR1 MDHEN and CDR2 SYDVKM. The CDR3 has 13 residues. Trimming took off 6 bases at V and 6 bases at J, with 13 bases between the two ends. This CDR3 reads CASSAPARDTQYF. In DNA, the CDR3 is TGTGCCAGCAGCGCCCCAGCACGGGATACGCAGTATTTT.

J is TRBJ2-1 and V is TRBV27, with a possible D match to TRBD2 (5 bases). The CDR3 runs to 15 residues. Deletions cut 0 bases from V and 9 bases from J, with 15 bases between. Germline-derived CDR1 and CDR2 are MNHEY and SMNVEV (reference sequence). CDR3 in amino acids: CASSLSDRRGGEQFF. The CDR3 coding sequence is TGTGCCAGCAGTTTATCGGACCGACGCGGAGGTGAGCAGTTCTTC.

The chain recombines TRBV28 with TRBJ1-5, with a possible D match to TRBD1 (5 bases). V lost 2 bases and J lost 7, with 12 bases in between. CDR1 and CDR2 (germline): MDHEN, SYDVKM. The CDR3 has 14 residues. The CDR3 spells CASSLKGFRQPQHF. DNA for the CDR3: TGTGCCAGCAGTTTAAAGGGGTTTCGACAGCCCCAGCATTTT.

This clone was counted once. The chain recombines TRBV6-5 with TRBJ2-1, with TRBD2 identical over 11 bases. The CDR3 length is 16 residues. CDR1 is MNHEY and CDR2 is SVGAGI in the germline V gene. The V gene end was trimmed by 4 bases and the J gene end by 7 bases; junction bases not matched to a gene: 9. The CDR3 DNA reads as TGTGCCAGCAGTTCGGGTAGCGGGAGGGCCGTGAATGAGCAGTTCTTC. This sequence encodes CASSSGSGRAVNEQFF.

V and J are TRBV11-2 and TRBJ2-7; 7 bases fit TRBD2. The CDR3 is made up of 14 amino acids. V gave up 8 bases and J gave up 3 bases; unmatched junction bases: 10. Germline CDR1 reads SGHAT; CDR2 reads FQNNGV. For the CDR3, the DNA is TGTGCCAGCGGCCTCGGGGGACTAAGCTACGAGCAGTACTTC. It specifies CASGLGGLSYEQYF.

This sequence joins TRBV2 and TRBJ2-7; TRBD1 matches at 11 bases. The CDR3 extends over 15 amino acids. Germline-derived CDR1 and CDR2 are SNHLY and FYNNEI. V was clipped by 5 bases and J by 0 bases; unmatched bases: 3. The CDR3 nucleotides are TGTGCCAGCAGTTTTGGGACAGGGGGCTCCTACGAGCAGTACTTC. Translation gives CASSFGTGGSYEQYF.

This chain uses TRBV4-2 with TRBJ1-3; D might be TRBD1 (5 bases). Germline assignment: CDR1 LGHNA and CDR2 YNFKEQ. This CDR3 spans 17 amino acids. V gave up 0 bases and J gave up 1 base, with 13 bases separating them. CDR3 loop: CASSQEGPGYSGNTIYF. CDR3 nucleotide sequence: TGTGCCAGCAGCCAAGAGGGCCCAGGGTATTCTGGAAACACCATATATTTT.

The V gene is TRBV7-2, the J gene TRBJ1-1; TRBD1 matches 10 bases. V lost 4 bases to trimming and J lost 4 bases; unmatched junction nucleotides: 9. The CDR3 runs 16 residues. Germline loops: CDR1 SGHTA, CDR2 FQGNSA. The CDR3 region is CASSSMTGGGGTEAFF. CDR3 nucleotide sequence: TGTGCCAGCAGCTCAATGACAGGGGGCGGGGGCACTGAAGCTTTCTTT. The full variable domain, with the rest looked up from reference TRBV7-2 and TRBJ1-1, is GAGVSQSPSNKVTEKGKDVELRCDPISGHTALYWYRQSLGQGLEFLIYFQGNSAPDKSGLPSDRFSAERTGGSVSTLTIQRTQQEDSAVYLCASSSMTGGGGTEAFFGQGTRLTVV.

V gene TRBV7-8 combines with J gene TRBJ2-7, with D hard to call. CDR3 length: 13 residues. Germline lookup yields CDR1 SGHVS and CDR2 FQNEAQ. Trimming cost V 5 bases and J 2 bases, with 10 bases left between them. CDR3 bases: TGTGCCAGCAGCAAGGACGGAACCTACGAGCAGTACTTC. Translated, it gives CASSKDGTYEQYF.

The CDR3 coding sequence is TGTGCCAGCAGCGGAGAAGGGGGCGCTTGGGGCTACACCTTC. Its protein is CASSGEGGAWGYTF. The rearrangement uses TRBV7-9 and TRBJ1-2; 7 bases fit TRBD1. The trim removed 5 bases at V and 8 bases at J, leaving 11 bases unmatched. Germline lookup yields CDR1 SEHNR and CDR2 FQNEAQ (reference sequence). The CDR3 consists of 14 residues.

The chain uses TRBV28 and TRBJ1-5; D is possibly TRBD1 (5 bases). The CDR3 is 16 residues long. CDR1 and CDR2 (germline): MDHEN, SYDVKM. V lost 1 base and J lost 0, with 10 bases in between. The CDR3, as DNA: TGTGCCAGCAGTTTATTGGGGGGTTATAGCAATCAGCCCCAGCATTTT. Translation gives CASSLLGGYSNQPQHF.

The chain is built from TRBV21-1 and TRBJ2-2. TRBV21-1 is classified as a pseudogene. The CDR3 has 17 amino acids. In DNA, the CDR3 is TGTGCCAGCAGCAAAGTTTCCCGGACGTGGGACACCGGGGAGCTGTTTTTT. Its protein is CASSKVSRTWDTGELFF.

This chain joins TRBV2 and TRBJ2-5; the D call may be TRBD1 or TRBD2 (5 bases each). Trimming left V 8 bases short and J 5 bases short, with 15 bases between. Germline CDR1 is SNHLY and CDR2 is FYNNEI. The CDR3 has 13 residues. In DNA, the CDR3 is TGTGCCAGCTTACGAACCGGGGCCGAGACCCAGTACTTC. Translating gives CASLRTGAETQYF.

The rearrangement uses TRBV29-1 and TRBJ2-5, with TRBD1 matching over 10 bases. CDR1 and CDR2 (germline): SQVTM, ANQGSEA. The CDR3 covers 14 residues. The V gene end was trimmed by 7 bases and the J gene end by 6 bases; junction bases not matched to a gene: 11. The CDR3 region has the DNA TGCAGCGGCACATCCGACAGGGGGCTGCAGACCCAGTACTTC. It translates to CSGTSDRGLQTQYF.

DNA of the CDR3: TGTGCCTGGAGTGGCGGGCCGTACAATGAGCAGTTCTTC. Amino acid sequence: CAWSGGPYNEQFF. The V gene is TRBV30, the J gene TRBJ2-1; D might be TRBD2 (5 bases). The V gene's germline CDR1 is GTSNPN and CDR2 SVGIG (reference sequence). V was clipped by 1 base and J by 4 bases, with 8 bases between them. CDR3 length: 13 residues.

J is TRBJ2-5 and V is TRBV5-4, with 11 bases matching TRBD2. The CDR3 length is 15 residues. V lost 4 bases to trimming and J lost 5 bases; unmatched junction nucleotides: 7. Germline CDR1 SGHNT, CDR2 YYREEE (reference sequence). The CDR3 is CASSDTSGRGETQYF. CDR3 bases: TGTGCCAGCAGCGATACTAGCGGGAGAGGGGAGACCCAGTACTTC.